This passage covers 30 T cell receptor beta chains from one sample sequenced in a study of control samples from healthy donors and cancer patients. Assay used: immunoSEQ multiplex PCR; TCRdb lists only in-frame clones, some missing. The data contain under 450,000 clones, 90% of them singletons. Sequenced material: PBMCs. The receptor set was obtained from a man aged 35 to 55 with head and neck cancer.

The V call is TRBV5-1, the J call TRBJ2-6; possible D gene TRBD1, 6 bases. V shed 0 bases and J shed 3 bases, with 16 bases lying between them. Germline CDR1 reads SGHRS; CDR2 reads YFSETQ. The CDR3 runs 18 residues. This CDR3 is CASSLEQGEGNGANVLTF. In DNA, the CDR3 is TGCGCCAGCAGCTTGGAACAGGGCGAGGGGAATGGGGCCAACGTCCTGACTTTC.

Only one count was recorded for this clone. The chain links TRBV2 to TRBJ1-1; 7 bases are a match to TRBD1. The CDR3 runs to 13 residues. CDR1 SNHLY and CDR2 FYNNEI come from the germline V gene. The J segment lost 3 bases and the V segment lost 3 bases, leaving 1 base of the junction unmatched. CDR3 in amino acids: CASSDRGYTEAFF. CDR3 nucleotides: TGTGCCAGCAGTGACAGGGGGTACACTGAAGCTTTCTTT.

The V and J genes are TRBV9 and TRBJ2-2; the match to TRBD2 covers 9 bases. The CDR3 sequence is 15 residues long. The germline CDR1 and CDR2 sequences are SGDLS and YYNGEE. V lost 4 bases to trimming and J lost 7 bases; unmatched junction nucleotides: 8. The CDR3 coding sequence is TGTGCCAGCAGCCCAGCGGGGGGACCTGGCGGGGAGCTGTTTTTT. Translation gives CASSPAGGPGGELFF. Filled out from reference TRBV9 and TRBJ2-2, the complete variable domain reads DSGVTQTPKHLITATGQRVTLRCSPRSGDLSVYWYQQSLDQGLQFLIQYYNGEERAKGNILERFSAQQFPDLHSELNLSSLELGDSALYFCASSPAGGPGGELFFGEGSRLTVL.

As for this clone: This sample also contains other DNA sequences that code for the same CDR3. The chain has TRBV9 and TRBJ2-1; no definite D call. V lost 2 bases and J lost 6, with 6 bases in between. The CDR3 runs 12 residues. CDR1 SGDLS and CDR2 YYNGEE come from the germline V gene. This chain's CDR3 is CASSVGSNEQFF. CDR3 coding DNA: TGTGCCAGCAGCGTTGGATCCAATGAGCAGTTCTTC. Filled out from reference TRBV9 and TRBJ2-1, the complete variable domain reads DSGVTQTPKHLITATGQRVTLRCSPRSGDLSVYWYQQSLDQGLQFLIQYYNGEERAKGNILERFSAQQFPDLHSELNLSSLELGDSALYFCASSVGSNEQFFGPGTRLTVL.

The chain joins TRBV29-1 to TRBJ2-1; a weak D match, TRBD1 (6 bases). Trimming removed 3 bases from V and 1 base from J, with 10 bases in between. The CDR3 is 14 amino acids. Germline V gene lookup returns CDR1 SQVTM and CDR2 ANQGSEA. CDR3 loop: CSVEGAGSYNEQFF. CDR3 nucleotides: TGCAGCGTTGAGGGGGCGGGTTCCTACAATGAGCAGTTCTTC.

This sequence joins TRBV7-9 and TRBJ1-4, with 7 bases identical to TRBD1. The V gene's germline CDR1 is SEHNR and CDR2 FQNEAQ (reference sequence). This CDR3 region has 14 residues. V lost 5 bases to trimming and J lost 3 bases; unmatched junction nucleotides: 3. CDR3 amino acids: CASSRGLANEKLFF. Here the CDR3 DNA reads TGTGCCAGCAGCAGGGGGCTTGCTAATGAAAAACTGTTTTTT.

The chain has TRBV24-1 and TRBJ2-2; D is uncertain. Germline CDR1 reads KGHDR; CDR2 reads SFDVKD. Trimming stripped 5 bases from V and 1 base from J, with 10 bases between. This CDR3 is 15 amino acids long. The CDR3 region has the DNA TGTGCCACCAGTGGTGAGACCCTGAACACCGGGGAGCTGTTTTTT. It translates to CATSGETLNTGELFF.

The chain has TRBV9 and TRBJ1-6; tentative D call: TRBD1 (5 bases). Germline V gene sequence: CDR1 SGDLS, CDR2 YYNGEE. Between the trimmed V and J ends, which lost 4 bases and 2 bases, there was a span of 7 bases. CDR3 length equals 14 residues. The CDR3, as DNA: TGTGCCAGCAGCTCGGGGCCCTATAATTCACCCCTCCACTTT. Protein: CASSSGPYNSPLHF.

The chain employs TRBV6-5 and TRBJ1-1; 8 nucleotides line up with TRBD1. The J segment lost 4 bases and the V segment lost 1 base, leaving 5 bases of the junction unmatched. CDR3 length: 15 residues. Germline CDR1 MNHEY, CDR2 SVGAGI. CDR3 coding DNA: TGTGCCAGCAGTTACTTGGCAGGGGGCACCACTGAAGCTTTCTTT. Protein product: CASSYLAGGTTEAFF.

This clone occurred once. CDR3 DNA: TGTGCCAGCAGTTCCGCCGGTGGGGGCCCGCAGTACTTC. This encodes CASSSAGGGPQYF. The rearrangement uses TRBV6-5 and TRBJ2-7; possible D gene TRBD1, 6 bases. V was pared by 4 bases and J by 9 bases, with 16 bases between. Germline loops: CDR1 MNHEY, CDR2 SVGAGI. This CDR3 is 13 amino acids long.

The V gene is TRBV28, the J gene TRBJ1-3, with D maybe TRBD1 (5 bases). The CDR3 is made up of 16 amino acids. V gave up 10 bases and J gave up 3 bases, with 22 bases separating them. Germline assignment: CDR1 MDHEN and CDR2 SYDVKM. Here the CDR3 reads CATGSQAQGDGNTIYF. CDR3 bases: TGTGCCACGGGAAGCCAAGCCCAAGGGGATGGAAACACCATATATTTT.

The chain joins TRBV28 to TRBJ2-2; no definite D call. V was shortened by 8 bases and J by 6 bases, with 16 bases between the two germline ends. The CDR3 totals 14 residues. Germline CDR1 reads MDHEN; CDR2 reads SYDVKM. The CDR3 protein is CASAPGGRSGELFF. The CDR3 DNA reads TGTGCCAGCGCTCCTGGCGGTCGATCCGGGGAGCTGTTTTTT.

The table lists this clone with a few counts. The chain combines TRBV11-2 with TRBJ2-3, with 8 bases identical to TRBD2. From germline, CDR1 is SGHAT and CDR2 FQNNGV. The CDR3 loop spans 16 amino acids. V was clipped by 5 bases and J by 1 base; unmatched bases: 8. CDR3 residues: CASSPTWRGGTDTQYF. CDR3 DNA sequence: TGTGCCAGCAGCCCCACCTGGCGGGGGGGCACAGATACGCAGTATTTT.

V and J are TRBV5-6 and TRBJ2-7; D uncertain. From germline, CDR1 is SGHDT and CDR2 YYEEEE. The V end was cut by 1 base, the J end by 0 bases, with 8 bases between. This CDR3 region has 14 residues. The CDR3 protein is CASSLSGSSYEQYF. The DNA of the CDR3 is TGTGCCAGCAGCTTGTCGGGCAGCTCCTACGAGCAGTACTTC.

This chain joins TRBV9 and TRBJ2-5; D is tentatively TRBD1 or TRBD2 (5 bases each). With 0 bases removed from V and 5 bases from J, the gap between germline ends came to 11 bases. This CDR3 contains 14 residues. Looked up from germline, CDR1 is SGDLS and CDR2 is YYNGEE. Here the CDR3 reads CASSVGVREETQYF. DNA for the CDR3: TGTGCCAGCAGCGTAGGCGTCAGGGAGGAGACCCAGTACTTC.

The chain uses TRBV4-3 and TRBJ2-7; D is perhaps TRBD1 (5 bases). Germline values: CDR1 LGHNA, CDR2 YSLEER. The CDR3 runs 15 residues. Trimming cost V 0 bases and J 1 base, with 10 bases left between them. CDR3 nucleotides: TGCGCCAGCAGCCAAGAAAGGCACAGGTCCTACGAGCAGTACTTC. Residues: CASSQERHRSYEQYF.

The chain recombines TRBV12-5 with TRBJ2-2, with 7 bases that match TRBD1. This CDR3 spans 16 amino acids. Per the germline V gene, CDR1 is LGHNT and CDR2 is FRNRAP. V was clipped by 2 bases and J by 6 bases; unmatched bases: 9. CDR3 nucleotide sequence: TGTGCTAGTGGTTTGTTGCAGGGGGTTGTGTCCGGGGAGCTGTTTTTT. Amino acid sequence: CASGLLQGVVSGELFF.

This chain links TRBV4-2 with TRBJ2-2; TRBD2 matches at 10 bases. Trimming removed 0 bases from V and 4 bases from J; junction bases left unmatched: 2. The CDR3 totals 16 residues. The V gene's germline CDR1 is LGHNA and CDR2 YNFKEQ. The CDR3 region is CASSQESSGSTGELFF. The CDR3 DNA follows: TGTGCCAGCAGCCAAGAGTCTAGCGGGAGCACCGGGGAGCTGTTTTTT.

The gene calls are TRBV10-3 and TRBJ1-1; weak D call: TRBD1 (6 bases). From germline, CDR1 is ENHRY and CDR2 SYGVKD. V lost 6 bases and J lost 7, with 12 bases in between. The CDR3 runs 12 residues. CDR3: CAISRQAGEAFF. CDR3 nucleotides: TGTGCCATCAGCAGACAGGCGGGTGAAGCTTTCTTT.

The genes are TRBV27 and TRBJ2-7, with D possibly matching TRBD2 (6 bases). CDR1 is MNHEY, CDR2 SMNVEV, per germline (reference sequence). This CDR3 spans 12 amino acids. V gave up 6 bases and J gave up 0 bases, with 6 bases separating them. The chain's CDR3 is CASSGSSYEQYF. The CDR3 region has the DNA TGTGCCAGCAGCGGGAGCTCCTACGAGCAGTACTTC.

The J gene is TRBJ2-3, the V gene TRBV3-1 (or the pseudogene TRBV3-2); D unresolved. V was shortened by 3 bases and J by 4 bases, with 11 bases between the two germline ends. Per germline, CDR1 LGHDT and CDR2 YNNKEL (reference sequence). The CDR3 has 14 amino acids. Here the CDR3 reads CASSQDLGPDTQYF. As DNA, the CDR3 is TGTGCCAGCAGCCAGGACCTGGGCCCAGATACGCAGTATTTT.

This chain joins TRBV10-3 and TRBJ2-1; 8 positions agree with TRBD2. The CDR3 consists of 15 residues. Per germline, CDR1 ENHRY and CDR2 SYGVKD. J lost 8 bases, V lost 7 bases, and 13 bases had no gene match. In nucleotides, the CDR3 is TGTGCCATCACCTCCGGGACTAGGAGTGGAGATGAGCAGTTCTTC. Protein sequence: CAITSGTRSGDEQFF.

This chain links TRBV2 with TRBJ2-5; 9 bases are shared with TRBD2. Germline-derived CDR1 and CDR2 are SNHLY and FYNNEI. With V trimmed by 3 bases and J by 2 bases, 4 bases remained unmatched. The CDR3 is 15 residues long. The CDR3 spells CASSDLAGKQETQYF. The CDR3 nucleotides are TGTGCCAGCAGTGACCTAGCGGGGAAACAAGAGACCCAGTACTTC.

The V call is TRBV19, the J call TRBJ1-1; no firm D call. Germline V gives CDR1 LNHDA, CDR2 SQIVND (reference sequence). The CDR3 length is 12 residues. V was trimmed by 6 bases and J by 3 bases, leaving 8 bases between them. The CDR3 here is CASRGRDTEAFF. In DNA form, the CDR3 reads TGTGCCAGTAGGGGGAGGGACACTGAAGCTTTCTTT.

The chain employs TRBV24-1 and TRBJ2-2, with D tentatively TRBD1 (5 bases). The CDR3 has 14 amino acids. The germline V gene encodes CDR1 KGHDR and CDR2 SFDVKD. V was pared by 4 bases and J by 1 base, with 6 bases between. This CDR3 is CATSEDRNTGELFF. CDR3 DNA: TGTGCCACCAGTGAAGACAGGAACACCGGGGAGCTGTTTTTT.

This chain joins TRBV18 and TRBJ2-5, with 10 bases identical to TRBD2. Germline V gene data show CDR1 as KGHSH and CDR2 as LQKENI. This CDR3 contains 16 residues. Germline trimming cut 0 bases from V and 2 bases from J; bases unmatched to any gene: 3. The chain's CDR3 is CASSPPSGGPQETQYF. DNA of the CDR3: TGTGCCAGCTCACCACCTAGCGGGGGGCCACAAGAGACCCAGTACTTC.

This sequence joins TRBV12-5 and TRBJ1-5, with 10 bases fitting TRBD1. V shed 1 base, J shed 4 bases, and the junction held 16 bases outside the gene matches. The CDR3 length is 20 residues. The V gene's germline CDR1 is LGHNT and CDR2 FRNRAP. As DNA, the CDR3 is TGTGCTAGTGGTTTGGCCACGAAAAGCACAAGACAGGGGGCTAATCAGCCCCAGCATTTT. It codes for CASGLATKSTRQGANQPQHF.

This rearrangement joins TRBV30 to TRBJ1-1; no clear D gene. The CDR3 sequence is 13 residues long. Trimming took off 0 bases at V and 1 base at J, with 6 bases between the two ends. Germline assignment: CDR1 GTSNPN and CDR2 SVGIG (reference sequence). The CDR3 sequence: CAWSVGANTEAFF. The CDR3 region has the DNA TGTGCCTGGAGTGTGGGCGCGAACACTGAAGCTTTCTTT.

This sequence joins TRBV6-4 and TRBJ2-7; 10 nucleotides line up with TRBD2. V was clipped by 3 bases and J by 10 bases; unmatched bases: 18. The CDR3 extends over 17 amino acids. CDR1 is MRHNA, CDR2 SNTAGT, per germline. In DNA form, the CDR3 reads TGTGCCAGCAGTGATTCTACTAGCGGGACTCCCGGCCCACTCCAGTACTTC. This encodes CASSDSTSGTPGPLQYF.

This sequence joins TRBV29-1 and TRBJ2-7; 7 nucleotides align to TRBD1. V dropped 6 bases and J dropped 2; count of bases not matched to a gene: 10. Germline values: CDR1 SQVTM, CDR2 ANQGSEA. The CDR3 is 14 amino acids. CDR3 bases: TGCAGCGTGGGTCAGGACAGGCCACCCTACGAGCAGTACTTC. Amino acids: CSVGQDRPPYEQYF.